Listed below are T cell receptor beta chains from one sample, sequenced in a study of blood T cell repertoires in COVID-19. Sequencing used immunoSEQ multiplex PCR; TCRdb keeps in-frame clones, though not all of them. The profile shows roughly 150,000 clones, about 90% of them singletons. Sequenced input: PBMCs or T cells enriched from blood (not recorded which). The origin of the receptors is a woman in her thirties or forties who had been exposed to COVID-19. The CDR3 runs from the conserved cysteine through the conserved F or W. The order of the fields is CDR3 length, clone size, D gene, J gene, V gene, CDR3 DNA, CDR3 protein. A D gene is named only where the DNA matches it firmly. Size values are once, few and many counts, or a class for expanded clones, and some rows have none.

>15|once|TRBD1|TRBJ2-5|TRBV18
TGTGCCAGCTCACCAAACGGACAGGGGGGTGAGACCCAGTACTTC
CASSPNGQGGETQYF
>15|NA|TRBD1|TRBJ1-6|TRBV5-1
TGCGCCAGCAAATCCGGGACAGGGGATAATTCACCCCTCCACTTT
CASKSGTGDNSPLHF
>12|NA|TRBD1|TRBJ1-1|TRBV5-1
TGCGCCAGCAGCCTGACAGGGGCTGAAGCTTTCTTT
CASSLTGAEAFF
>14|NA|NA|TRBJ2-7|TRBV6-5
TGTGCCAGCTACGGGCAGGACAGTCTCTACGAGCAGTACTTC
CASYGQDSLYEQYF
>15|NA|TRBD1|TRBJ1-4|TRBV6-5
TGTGCCAGCAGTTTACGACAGGGGGATTTTGAAAAACTGTTTTTT
CASSLRQGDFEKLFF
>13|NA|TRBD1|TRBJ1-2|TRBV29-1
TGCAGCGTACCGACTGGGACAGGGTATGGCTACACCTTC
CSVPTGTGYGYTF
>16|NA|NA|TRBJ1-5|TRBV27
TGTGCCATGGGGGTTTTGGGGGCGATTTGGGCTCAGCCCCAGCATTTT
CAMGVLGAIWAQPQHF
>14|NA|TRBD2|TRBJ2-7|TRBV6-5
TGTGCCAGCAGCCCCAGCGGGAGTCCCTACGAGCAGTACTTC
CASSPSGSPYEQYF
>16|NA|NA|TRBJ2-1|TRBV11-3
TGTGCCAGCAGCTTAGGAAGCGGCGGCTCCTACAATGAGCAGTTCTTC
CASSLGSGGSYNEQFF
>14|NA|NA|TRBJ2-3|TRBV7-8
TGTGCCAGCAGCTTAACCGGGTACACAGATACGCAGTATTTT
CASSLTGYTDTQYF
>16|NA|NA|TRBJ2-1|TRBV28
TGTGCCAGCAGTTTTCCCCGGGGCGGGACCTACAATGAGCAGTTCTTC
CASSFPRGGTYNEQFF
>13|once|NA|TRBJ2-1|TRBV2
TGTGCCAGCAGTGAAGCCCTCCTCAATGAGCAGTTCTTC
CASSEALLNEQFF
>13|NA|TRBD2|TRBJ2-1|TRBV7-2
TGTGCCAGCAGCCCCCAGCGGGAGAAGGAGCAGTTCTTC
CASSPQREKEQFF
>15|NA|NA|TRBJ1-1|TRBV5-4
TGTGCCAGCAGCTTGAGGGCCGCGGGGGGGACTGAAGCTTTCTTT
CASSLRAAGGTEAFF
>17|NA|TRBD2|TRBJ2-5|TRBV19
TGTGCCAGTAGTATAGATCTAGCGGGAAGGTTCCAAGAGACCCAGTACTTC
CASSIDLAGRFQETQYF
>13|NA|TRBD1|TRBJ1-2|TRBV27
TGTGCCAGCAGTTTGGCGGAGGGGGCTGGCTACACCTTC
CASSLAEGAGYTF
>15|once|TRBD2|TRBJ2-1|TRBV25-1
TGTGCCAGCAGTGATTCTAGCGGACTTTACAATGAGCAGTTCTTC
CASSDSSGLYNEQFF
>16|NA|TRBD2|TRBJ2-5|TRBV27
TGTGCCAGCAGTTTTACAGCGGGAGGGACCCGAAAGACCCAGTACTTC
CASSFTAGGTRKTQYF
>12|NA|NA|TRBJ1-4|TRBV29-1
TGCAGCGTTGTCATCGGGGGAGAAAAACTGTTTTTT
CSVVIGGEKLFF
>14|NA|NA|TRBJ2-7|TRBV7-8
TGTGCCAGCAGCTTAGAACAGTACTCCTACGAGCAGTACTTC
CASSLEQYSYEQYF
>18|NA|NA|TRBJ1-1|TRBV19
TGTGCCAGTAGTACCCCCCCCCGGGGGGCGAGGGGAAACGCTGAAGCTTTCTTT
CASSTPPRGARGNAEAFF
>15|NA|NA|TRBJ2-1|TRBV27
TGTGCCAGCAGTTTACAGGGCGTCTCCTACAATGAGCAGTTCTTC
CASSLQGVSYNEQFF
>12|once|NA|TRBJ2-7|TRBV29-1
TGCAGCGTTGAAGATATGAGCTACGAGCAGTACTTC
CSVEDMSYEQYF
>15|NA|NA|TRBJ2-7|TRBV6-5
TGTGCCAGCACCGCCCTCGAAGCCGGGGACAACGAGCAGTACTTC
CASTALEAGDNEQYF
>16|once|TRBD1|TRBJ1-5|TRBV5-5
TGTGCCAGCAGGCCAGGACAGGGGGCTCGGAATCAGCCCCAGCATTTT
CASRPGQGARNQPQHF
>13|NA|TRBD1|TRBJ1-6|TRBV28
TGTGCCAGCGGTGCAGGGGGCGGTTCACCCCTCCACTTT
CASGAGGGSPLHF
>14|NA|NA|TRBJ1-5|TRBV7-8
TGTGCCAGCAGCTTGGCCGATAGCAATCAGCCCCAGCATTTT
CASSLADSNQPQHF
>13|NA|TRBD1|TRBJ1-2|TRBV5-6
TGTGCCAGCAGCTCAGACAGGGGATATGGCTACACCTTC
CASSSDRGYGYTF
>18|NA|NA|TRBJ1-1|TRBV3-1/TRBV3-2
TGTGCCAGCAGCCGACGAGATGGAGCGGGGGGGATGAACACTGAAGCTTTCTTT
CASSRRDGAGGMNTEAFF
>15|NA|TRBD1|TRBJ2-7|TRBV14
TGTGCCAGCAGCCAGGGGACAGGGGGGTCCTACGAGCAGTACTTC
CASSQGTGGSYEQYF
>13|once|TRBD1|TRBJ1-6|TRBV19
TGTGCCAGTAGGACAGGGTCGGGATCACCCCTCCACTTT
CASRTGSGSPLHF
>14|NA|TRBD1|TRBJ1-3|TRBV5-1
TGCGCCAGCAGCCGCACAGGGGACGGAAACACCATATATTTT
CASSRTGDGNTIYF
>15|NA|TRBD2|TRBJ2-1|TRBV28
TGTGCCAGCAGTTTGTGGACTAGCGGGATAGAAGAGCAGTTCTTC
CASSLWTSGIEEQFF
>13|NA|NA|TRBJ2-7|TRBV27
TGTGCCAGCAGCAGGGCCAGATCCTACGAGCAGTACTTC
CASSRARSYEQYF
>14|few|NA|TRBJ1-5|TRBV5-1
TGCGCCAGCAGCTTGTCAGGGGCCGGTCAGCCCCAGCATTTT
CASSLSGAGQPQHF
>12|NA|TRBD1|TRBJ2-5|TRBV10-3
TGTGCCATCAGGGACAGGGAAGAGACCCAGTACTTC
CAIRDREETQYF
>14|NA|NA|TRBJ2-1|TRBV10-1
TGCGCCAGCAGTGACCGGGGGATCTACAATGAGCAGTTCTTC
CASSDRGIYNEQFF
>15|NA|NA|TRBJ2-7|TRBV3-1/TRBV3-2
TGTGCCAGCAGCCTCATGATAGGAGTTTCCCACGAGCAGTACTTC
CASSLMIGVSHEQYF
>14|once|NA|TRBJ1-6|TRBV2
TGTGCCAGCAGGCGAGGACAGCCAAATTCACCCCTCCACTTT
CASRRGQPNSPLHF
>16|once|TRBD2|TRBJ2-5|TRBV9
TGTGCCAGCAGCGTAAGCCCACTAGCGGGAGAAGAGACCCAGTACTTC
CASSVSPLAGEETQYF